The T cell receptor beta chain under discussion was sequenced for a study of T cell clones after liver transplantation. Across the study: A pre-transplant mixed lymphocyte reaction with TCRbeta sequencing defined graft-donor-reactive clones followed in post-transplant blood. Without induction therapy, subjects received standard immunosuppression until 12-24 months post-transplant. Tolerant meant at least one year fully off immunosuppression without liver enzymes above twice normal.

Notes on the study in general: Migration into the graft, not deletion, may explain lost graft donor-reactive T cells.

V lost 2 bases and J lost 6, with 13 bases in between. Germline V gives CDR1 SGHRS, CDR2 YFSETQ. The CDR3 spans 14 residues. Assay used: immunoSEQ multiplex PCR; TCRdb lists only in-frame clones, some missing. The data contain roughly 80,000 clones, roughly 80% of them seen just once; the ten biggest clones take up 0.47%. For this clone: Its antigen remains unknown.

The chain carries TRBV5-1 and TRBJ2-3; D not certain. This sequence was found in a human patient who received a liver transplant. Among the T cells, some may be from the graft donor. Specimen: CD4+ T cells from blood, collected approximately 3.5 years after liver transplant. The CDR3 region is CASSFTGVGDTQYF. In nucleotides, the CDR3 is TGCGCCAGCAGCTTTACCGGAGTTGGGGATACGCAGTATTTT.